Listed below are T cell receptor beta chains from one sample, sequenced in a study of cytomegalovirus exposure and HLA in healthy donors. Some clones are missing from TCRdb's copy, which holds only in-frame ones; the method was immunoSEQ multiplex PCR. The table records over 120,000 clones, 70% to 90% of them present only once. The material sequenced was PBMCs. The receptors were sampled from a woman in her 30s in good health and CMV-seropositive. Both conserved end residues are part of each CDR3. Fields, in order: clone size, V gene, J gene, D gene, CDR3 DNA, CDR3 protein. A D gene is named only where the DNA matches it firmly. Clone size, where shown, is once, few, many, or a class for clones that have expanded.

-	TRBV18	TRBJ2-1	TRBD2	TGTGCCAGCTCACCACCGAACCAGCGGGAAGGTGAGCAGTTCTTC	CASSPPNQREGEQFF
-	TRBV28	TRBJ2-5	TRBD1	TGTGCCAGCAGTCCTAGGACAGGGGGCCGAAAGACCCAGTACTTC	CASSPRTGGRKTQYF
once	TRBV27	TRBJ2-3	TRBD2	TGTGCCAGCAGTCCGAACGTAGCGGGAGTTCCAGATACGCAGTATTTT	CASSPNVAGVPDTQYF
-	TRBV4-1	TRBJ2-7	TRBD1	TGCGCCAGCAGCCAAGTTTTAGGGACAGGGACCTACGAGCAGTACTTC	CASSQVLGTGTYEQYF
-	TRBV6-1	TRBJ2-1	TRBD1	TGTGCCAGCAGTGCTACAGGGGGCCGATCCTACAATGAGCAGTTCTTC	CASSATGGRSYNEQFF
-	TRBV4-2	TRBJ2-7	TRBD2	TGTGCCAGCAGCCAAGGAAAGAGTAGACTAGCGGGAGTGAACGGGCAGTACTTC	CASSQGKSRLAGVNGQYF
-	TRBV5-4	TRBJ2-5	TRBD1	TGTGCCAGCAGCTCCGGGACAGGGGGGAAGGAGACCCAGTACTTC	CASSSGTGGKETQYF
-	TRBV6-4	TRBJ1-5	-	TGTGCCAGCAGTGTTTCCGCAGGTAGCAATCAGCCCCAGCATTTT	CASSVSAGSNQPQHF
-	TRBV19	TRBJ1-1	-	TGTGCCAGTAGTATACCCTGGAACACTGAAGCTTTCTTT	CASSIPWNTEAFF
-	TRBV6-5	TRBJ2-5	-	TGTGCCAGCAGCCGCGACCAAGAGACCCAGTACTTC	CASSRDQETQYF
-	TRBV29-1	TRBJ1-1	TRBD1	TGCAGCTCTTCGGGACAGCCTAACACTGAAGCTTTCTTT	CSSSGQPNTEAFF
-	TRBV16	TRBJ2-7	-	TGTGCCAGCAGCCAGCGGACAGGGAGGGCGTACGAGCAGTACTTC	CASSQRTGRAYEQYF
-	TRBV2	TRBJ2-1	TRBD2	TGTGCCAGCAGTCCATGGGGGCTCACAGCGGGAGGCTCCTACAATGAGCAGTTCTTC	CASSPWGLTAGGSYNEQFF
-	TRBV7-2	TRBJ2-5	TRBD1	TGTGCCAGCAGCTTAGTCCCCAGGGGGGAGACCCAGTACTTC	CASSLVPRGETQYF
-	TRBV15	TRBJ2-5	TRBD2	TGTGCCACCAGCAGAGATCGAGGACTAGGAGGGAGGGAGACCCAGTACTTC	CATSRDRGLGGRETQYF
-	TRBV27	TRBJ2-2	-	TGTGCCAGCAGTTTATCCGAAACAGGGCGCACCGGGGAGCTGTTTTTT	CASSLSETGRTGELFF
-	TRBV11-2	TRBJ1-6	TRBD1	TGTGCCAGCAGCTTAAGACAGGGGTCCTATAATTCACCCCTCCACTTT	CASSLRQGSYNSPLHF
-	TRBV27	TRBJ2-1	-	TGTGCCAGCAGTCCCACTACATCACGGGTCTACTCCTACAATGAGCAGTTCTTC	CASSPTTSRVYSYNEQFF
-	TRBV2	TRBJ2-2	-	TGTGCCAGCAGTGAAATGGGGGCCGGGGCCGGGGAGCTGTTTTTT	CASSEMGAGAGELFF
-	TRBV28	TRBJ2-4	-	TGTGCCAGCAGTTCCCCCCCGGGGACCAAAAACATTCAGTACTTC	CASSSPPGTKNIQYF
-	TRBV4-1	TRBJ2-2	-	TGCGCCAGCAGCCAAGGAAGTCAATCGGGGTTTGCCGGGGAGCTGTTTTTT	CASSQGSQSGFAGELFF
-	TRBV25-1	TRBJ2-5	-	TGTGCCAGCAGTGAATATCGGGGTCACCCGCCTTTTCAAGAGACCCAGTACTTC	CASSEYRGHPPFQETQYF
few	TRBV5-4	TRBJ2-3	-	TGTGCCAGCAGCTTACAGGGCCTGGGTACCGGAGATACGCAGTATTTT	CASSLQGLGTGDTQYF
-	TRBV11-2	TRBJ2-7	-	TGTGCCAGCAGCTTAATCCGAGGGGGAGGGTGGTCCTACGAGCAGTACTTC	CASSLIRGGGWSYEQYF
-	TRBV28	TRBJ1-3	-	TGTGCCAGCAGTTTACTCCGGGTGGGTACTGGAAACACCATATATTTT	CASSLLRVGTGNTIYF
-	TRBV6-5	TRBJ2-5	-	TGTGCCAGCAGTTACTCCCAGGGGCGCCTTGAGACCCAGTACTTC	CASSYSQGRLETQYF
-	TRBV4-2	TRBJ1-5	-	TGTGCCAGCAGCCAAGCTTTGCAGGGATCAGGGCAGCCCCAGCATTTT	CASSQALQGSGQPQHF
-	TRBV19	TRBJ1-1	TRBD1	TGTGCCAGTGATCCAGGGGGCTGGGACACTGAAGCTTTCTTT	CASDPGGWDTEAFF
-	TRBV5-4	TRBJ2-5	-	TGTGCCAGCAGCTTCCCCAGACAAGAGACCCAGTACTTC	CASSFPRQETQYF
-	TRBV28	TRBJ1-1	-	TGTGCCAGCAGCCCCAACAGGGACGAAGCTTTCTTT	CASSPNRDEAFF
-	TRBV28	TRBJ1-2	-	TGTGCCAGCAGACGAATCGGTATGGGCTACACCTTC	CASRRIGMGYTF